Given below is one T cell receptor (beta chain) in context. Its antigen remains unidentified. The data originate from a study of cytomegalovirus exposure and HLA in healthy donors. Study-wide findings and caveats: Across all donors, roughly uniform sequencing depth was an assumption of the presence/absence analyses.

The germline V gene encodes CDR1 GTSNPN and CDR2 SVGIG (reference sequence). Trimming removed 2 bases at V and 5 bases at J, with 12 bases between. The CDR3 is 13 residues long. A multiplex PCR was run with 60 Vbeta primers and 13 Jbeta primers. Method: immunoSEQ multiplex PCR; TCRdb's copy keeps in-frame clones and lacks some. The table records some 120,000 clones, roughly 80% of them present only once. Specimen: PBMCs. The receptor was isolated from a young man in good health and CMV-seropositive. J is TRBJ1-2 and V is TRBV30; D may be TRBD1 (5 bases). The chain's CDR3 is CAWSIGAVYGYTF. The CDR3 bases are TGTGCCTGGAGTATAGGGGCCGTTTATGGCTACACCTTC.